This T cell receptor beta chain was identified during a study of beta chain features in type 1 diabetes. Study-wide results and caveats: Type 1 diabetes patients showed a moderate but significant shortening of TCRB CDR3s in all four CD4+ subsets.

Points on this clone: What it binds is unknown.

The CDR3 has 15 amino acids. The V and J ends lost 0 bases and 1 base, in that order; junction bases with no gene match: 1. The germline CDR1 and CDR2 sequences are MNHEY and SVGAGI. As every portion of the isolated RNA was reverse transcribed, the sequencing read expressed TCRB transcripts. Clones were read by immunoSEQ multiplex PCR, and TCRdb kept only the in-frame ones, dropping some. The sample records around 250,000 clones, roughly 14% being singletons. Sequenced sample: naive CD4+ T cells from blood. This sequence originates from a man aged 25-45 years with type 1 diabetes. This chain joins TRBV6-5 and TRBJ1-1; 8 nucleotides match TRBD1. The CDR3 bases are TGTGCCAGCAGTTACTCTGGACAGGGGAACACTGAAGCTTTCTTT. Translation gives CASSYSGQGNTEAFF.